This entry is about one T cell receptor beta chain. Its antigen is undetermined. This record belongs to a study of T cell responses to AZD1222 COVID-19 vaccine. Overall study: Researchers grouped second doses given at about 4 or about 12 weeks into one pool. The study's findings and limits: Clonal diversity may have been underestimated, and the donors were mostly white British, with more females than males. Among AZD1222 vaccinees, only 5 to 7 were seropositive at baseline.

TCRdb's copy holds only in-frame clones and misses some; the assay was immunoSEQ multiplex PCR. The table has roughly 140,000 clones, about 87% seen once. The starting material was peripheral blood, obtained on day 0 of AZD1222 vaccination. This clonotype was obtained from an adult in good health.

The CDR3 DNA reads TGCGCCAGCAGCTTACTTCCAGGTAGCACAGATACGCAGTATTTT. Its translation: CASSLLPGSTDTQYF. V gene TRBV5-1 combines with J gene TRBJ2-3, with no clear D. In germline, CDR1 is SGHRS, CDR2 YFSETQ. The CDR3 contains 15 residues. Deletions cut 2 bases from V and 0 bases from J, with 10 bases between.